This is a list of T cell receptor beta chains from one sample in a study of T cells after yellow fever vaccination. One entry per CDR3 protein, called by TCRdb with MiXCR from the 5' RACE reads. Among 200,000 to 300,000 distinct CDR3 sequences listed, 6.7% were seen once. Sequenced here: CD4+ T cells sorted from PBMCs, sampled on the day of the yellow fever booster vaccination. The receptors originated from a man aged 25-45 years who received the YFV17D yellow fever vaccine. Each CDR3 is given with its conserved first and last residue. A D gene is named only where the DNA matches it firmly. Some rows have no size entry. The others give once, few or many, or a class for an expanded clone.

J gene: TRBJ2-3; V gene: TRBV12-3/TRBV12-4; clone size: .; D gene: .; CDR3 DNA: TGTGCCAGCAGTTTAGTCCTAGCGAGGGGCCCAGATACGCAGTATTTT; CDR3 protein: CASSLVLARGPDTQYF
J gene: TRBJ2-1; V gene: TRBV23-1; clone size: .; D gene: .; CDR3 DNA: TGCGCCAGCAGGCTGGAGAAGCGCCCTGAGCATGAGCAGTTCTTC; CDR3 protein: CASRLEKRPEHEQFF
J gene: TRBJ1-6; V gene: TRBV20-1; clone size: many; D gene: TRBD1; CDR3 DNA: TGCAGTGCTAGCCGGGACAGAAACTATTCACCCCTCCACTTT; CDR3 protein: CSASRDRNYSPLHF
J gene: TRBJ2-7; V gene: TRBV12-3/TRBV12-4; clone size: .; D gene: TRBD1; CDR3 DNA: TGTGCCAGCAGAACCGGGACAGGACGAGGCCCAGAGCAGTACTTC; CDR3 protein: CASRTGTGRGPEQYF
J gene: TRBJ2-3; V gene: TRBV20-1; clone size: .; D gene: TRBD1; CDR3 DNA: TGCAGTGCTAAACAGGGGGGCGGCACAGATACGCAGTATTTT; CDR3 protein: CSAKQGGGTDTQYF
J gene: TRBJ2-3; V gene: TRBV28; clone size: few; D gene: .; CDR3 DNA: TGTGCCAGCATAAATCAGAACACAGATACGCAGTATTTT; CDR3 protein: CASINQNTDTQYF
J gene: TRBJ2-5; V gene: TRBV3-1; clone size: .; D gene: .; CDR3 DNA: TGTGCCAGCAGCCATGATAGGAAGACCCAGTACTTC; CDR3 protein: CASSHDRKTQYF
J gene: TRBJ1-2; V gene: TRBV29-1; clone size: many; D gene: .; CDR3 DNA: TGCAGCGTTGCCGGAGCCAGGGATAGTCAGGGCGCTGGCTACACCTTC; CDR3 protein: CSVAGARDSQGAGYTF
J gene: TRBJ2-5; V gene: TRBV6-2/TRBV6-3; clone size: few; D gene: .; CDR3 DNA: TGTGCCAGCAGTTTCAACTACAGGGAGTACCAAGAGACCCAGTACTTC; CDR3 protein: CASSFNYREYQETQYF
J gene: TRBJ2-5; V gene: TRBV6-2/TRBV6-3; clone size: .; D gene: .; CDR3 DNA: TGTGCCAGCAGTTATCAGCAGGGGACGTACCAAGAGACCCAGTACTTC; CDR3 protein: CASSYQQGTYQETQYF
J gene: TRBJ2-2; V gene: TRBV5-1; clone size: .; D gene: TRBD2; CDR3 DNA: TGCGCCAGCAGCATGGCATCGGGAGGGCCCTTGAACACCGGGGAGCTGTTTTTT; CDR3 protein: CASSMASGGPLNTGELFF
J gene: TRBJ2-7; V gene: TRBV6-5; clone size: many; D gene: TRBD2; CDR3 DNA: TGTGCCAGCAGTACCGCGGGAGGTCCCTACGAGCAGTACTTC; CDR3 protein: CASSTAGGPYEQYF
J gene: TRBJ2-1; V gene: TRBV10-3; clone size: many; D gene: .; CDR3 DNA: TGTGCCATCACCCCGGGGCAGGTAGAGGATGAGCAGTTCTTC; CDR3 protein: CAITPGQVEDEQFF
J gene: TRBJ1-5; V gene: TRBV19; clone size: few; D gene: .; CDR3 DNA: TGTGCCAGTAGTATTACCTTCCAGGGCAATCAGCCCCAGCATTTT; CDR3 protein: CASSITFQGNQPQHF
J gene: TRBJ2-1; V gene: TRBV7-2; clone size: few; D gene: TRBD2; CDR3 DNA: TGTGCCAGCAGCTTAGCAGGGACTAGCGGGAGTGTTGAGCAGTTCTTC; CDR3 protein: CASSLAGTSGSVEQFF
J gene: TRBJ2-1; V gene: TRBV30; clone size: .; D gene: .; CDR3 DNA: TGTGCCTGGAGTATACCGGATGAGCAGTTCTTC; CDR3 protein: CAWSIPDEQFF
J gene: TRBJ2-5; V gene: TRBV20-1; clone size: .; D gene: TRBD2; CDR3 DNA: TGCAGTGCTAGATTCGGTAGCGGGAGGGAAGAGACCCAGTACTTC; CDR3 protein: CSARFGSGREETQYF
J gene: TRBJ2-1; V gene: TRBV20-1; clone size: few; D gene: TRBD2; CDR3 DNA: TGCAGTGCTAGCCCCACTAGCGGGAGGGAGTTTGAGCAGTTCTTC; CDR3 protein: CSASPTSGREFEQFF
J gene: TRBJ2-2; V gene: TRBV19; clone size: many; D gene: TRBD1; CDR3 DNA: TGTGCCAGTAGTACCCTTACAGGGGCCGGGGAGCTGTTTTTT; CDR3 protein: CASSTLTGAGELFF
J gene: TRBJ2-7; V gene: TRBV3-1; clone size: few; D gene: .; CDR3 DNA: TGTGCCAGCAGCCAGCCGGGGCAATGGATATACGAGCAGTACTTC; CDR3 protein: CASSQPGQWIYEQYF